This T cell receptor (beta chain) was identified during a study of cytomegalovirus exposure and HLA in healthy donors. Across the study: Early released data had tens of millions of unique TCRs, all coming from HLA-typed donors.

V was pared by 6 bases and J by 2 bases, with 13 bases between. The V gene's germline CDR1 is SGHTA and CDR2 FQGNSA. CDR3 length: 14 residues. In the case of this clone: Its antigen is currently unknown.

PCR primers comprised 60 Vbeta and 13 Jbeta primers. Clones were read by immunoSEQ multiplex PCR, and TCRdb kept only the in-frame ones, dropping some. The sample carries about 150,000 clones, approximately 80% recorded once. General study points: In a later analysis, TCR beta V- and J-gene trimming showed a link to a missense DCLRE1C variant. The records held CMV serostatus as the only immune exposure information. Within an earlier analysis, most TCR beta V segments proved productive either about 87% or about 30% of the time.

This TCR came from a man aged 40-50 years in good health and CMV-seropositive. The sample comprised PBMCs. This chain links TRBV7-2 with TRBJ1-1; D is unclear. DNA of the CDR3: TGTGCCAGCAGAAAACCGGGTGGAAACACTGAAGCTTTCTTT. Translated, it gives CASRKPGGNTEAFF.